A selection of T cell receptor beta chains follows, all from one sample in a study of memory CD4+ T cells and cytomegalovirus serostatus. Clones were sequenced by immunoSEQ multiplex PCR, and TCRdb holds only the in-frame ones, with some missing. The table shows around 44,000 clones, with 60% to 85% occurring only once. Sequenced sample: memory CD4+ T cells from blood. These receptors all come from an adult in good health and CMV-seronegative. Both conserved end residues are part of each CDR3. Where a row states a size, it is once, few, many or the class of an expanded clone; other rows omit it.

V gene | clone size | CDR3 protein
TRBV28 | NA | CASSLSRVFAEKLFF
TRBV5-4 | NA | CASSGGGASSTEAFF
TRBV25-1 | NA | CASSEIRGVTQETQYF
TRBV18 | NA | CASSPGFRTGGDEQFF
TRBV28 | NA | CASQGYPDEQYF
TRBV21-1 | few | CASTRVVDEQYF
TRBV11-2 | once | CASSLASYNSPLHF
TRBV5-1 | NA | CASSRDRLNYEQYF
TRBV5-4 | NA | CASSLALGELFF
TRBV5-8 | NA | CASSFAPGQKYF
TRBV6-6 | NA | CASSRQEYNEQFF
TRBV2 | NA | CASSGGQGSTEAFF
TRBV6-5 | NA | CASSDSFFNQPQHF
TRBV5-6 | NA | CASSSFTSLTANTGELFF
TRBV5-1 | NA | CASSLRPEEGYGYTF
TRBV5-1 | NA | CASRPGQNTGELFF
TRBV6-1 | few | CATTVLYEQYF
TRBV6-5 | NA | CASSYAGTGELFF
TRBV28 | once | CASSLSNPGVSRPYEQYF
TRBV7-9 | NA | CASSLGTRRQETQYF
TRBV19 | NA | CASSSRNQPQHF
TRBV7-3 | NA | CASSLTGAREQYF
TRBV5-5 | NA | CASSLVGRDRGTGELFF
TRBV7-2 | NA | CASSLDAAGGPTDTQYF
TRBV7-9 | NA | CASSLATENSPLHF
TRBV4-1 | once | CASSPGSRDRVYEQYF